Listed below are T cell receptor beta chains from one sample, sequenced in a study of blood T cell repertoires in COVID-19. Profiling relied on immunoSEQ multiplex PCR, and the TCRdb table lists in-frame clones only, not all of them. Of tens of thousands of clones in the sample, 80% to 95% were seen once. Input material: peripheral blood. These receptor sequences come from a man aged 45-60 years with active COVID-19. Both conserved end residues are part of each CDR3. D genes are given only for firm matches. Clone size is given for some rows only: seen once, a few or many times, or a class if the clone is expanded.

v_gene: TRBV3-1/TRBV3-2; abundance: NA; d_gene: TRBD1; len: 14; CDR3aa: CASSPGQGPYEQYF
v_gene: TRBV6-5; abundance: NA; d_gene: TRBD1; len: 15; CDR3aa: CASSYSQGAYNEQFF
v_gene: TRBV7-8; abundance: NA; d_gene: NA; len: 19; CDR3aa: CASSLAPVALPYSNQPQHF
v_gene: TRBV19; abundance: NA; d_gene: NA; len: 17; CDR3aa: CASSSVATTSGNQPQHF
v_gene: TRBV19; abundance: NA; d_gene: NA; len: 13; CDR3aa: CASSISTDTEAFF
v_gene: TRBV4-2; abundance: NA; d_gene: NA; len: 17; CDR3aa: CASSQDLTARQSYGYTF
v_gene: TRBV19; abundance: NA; d_gene: NA; len: 14; CDR3aa: CASSIVALNQPQHF
v_gene: TRBV4-2; abundance: NA; d_gene: NA; len: 16; CDR3aa: CASSQVFGAEAYEQYF
v_gene: TRBV19; abundance: NA; d_gene: TRBD1; len: 16; CDR3aa: CASSNVRQGGSYEQYF
v_gene: TRBV11-3; abundance: NA; d_gene: TRBD1; len: 15; CDR3aa: CASSFPFRGQNEQFF
v_gene: TRBV9; abundance: NA; d_gene: NA; len: 14; CDR3aa: CASSFSGHTDTQYF
v_gene: TRBV20-1; abundance: NA; d_gene: NA; len: 8; CDR3aa: CSTAGYTF
v_gene: TRBV12-3/TRBV12-4; abundance: NA; d_gene: NA; len: 12; CDR3aa: CASTLSNQPQHF
v_gene: TRBV9; abundance: NA; d_gene: TRBD2; len: 15; CDR3aa: CASSVSGSSGNEQFF
v_gene: TRBV21-1; abundance: NA; d_gene: NA; len: 18; CDR3aa: CASSSDDYSADSNQPQHF
v_gene: TRBV10-1; abundance: once; d_gene: NA; len: 12; CDR3aa: CASSDGAHEQFF
v_gene: TRBV4-1; abundance: once; d_gene: NA; len: 13; CDR3aa: CASSEGYSYEQYF
v_gene: TRBV28; abundance: once; d_gene: NA; len: 13; CDR3aa: CASKSVMNTEAFF
v_gene: TRBV9; abundance: NA; d_gene: TRBD1; len: 17; CDR3aa: CASSPSSRGTPGETQYF
v_gene: TRBV18; abundance: NA; d_gene: TRBD1; len: 15; CDR3aa: CASSPRQGAYYEQYF
v_gene: TRBV2; abundance: NA; d_gene: NA; len: 13; CDR3aa: CASRAEVTDTQYF
v_gene: TRBV2; abundance: once; d_gene: NA; len: 15; CDR3aa: CASSTPKKINQPQHF
v_gene: TRBV19; abundance: few; d_gene: TRBD2; len: 14; CDR3aa: CASSDDRGVGELFF
v_gene: TRBV3-1/TRBV3-2; abundance: once; d_gene: NA; len: 16; CDR3aa: CASSQEQTGLAGELFF
v_gene: TRBV5-5; abundance: NA; d_gene: NA; len: 11; CDR3aa: CASSSTYEQYF
v_gene: TRBV5-1; abundance: once; d_gene: NA; len: 15; CDR3aa: CASSLRGARTDTQYF
v_gene: TRBV11-2; abundance: NA; d_gene: NA; len: 12; CDR3aa: CASSLGSNEQFF
v_gene: TRBV6-5; abundance: NA; d_gene: TRBD2; len: 12; CDR3aa: CASRIEGREEYF
v_gene: TRBV4-3; abundance: NA; d_gene: NA; len: 15; CDR3aa: CASSPVRGVSYEQYF
v_gene: TRBV3-1/TRBV3-2; abundance: NA; d_gene: NA; len: 14; CDR3aa: CASSQGTATDTQYF
v_gene: TRBV5-1; abundance: NA; d_gene: TRBD2; len: 13; CDR3aa: CAGGGSPGDTQYF
v_gene: TRBV5-1; abundance: NA; d_gene: TRBD1; len: 14; CDR3aa: CASSDGQGNSPLHF
v_gene: TRBV5-4; abundance: NA; d_gene: NA; len: 14; CDR3aa: CASRGSSNTGELFF